This record looks at one T cell receptor beta chain sequence and its context. Antigen: not known. The data originate from a study of monozygotic twins with cystic fibrosis. Study as a whole: Roughly 3 micrograms of fragmented DNA underwent approximately 15 PCR cycles for library preparation. Overall study findings and caveats: Monozygotic CF twin pairs shared significantly more nucleotide-identical clonotypes than unrelated CF individuals did. V usage most resembled the co-twin in 13 of 16 pairs. Median Simpson clonality of about 0.01 suggested naive T cells predominated.

TCRdb's copy holds only in-frame clones and misses some; the assay was immunoSEQ multiplex PCR. The sample consists of roughly 35,000 clones, approximately 80% of them appearing once. Trimming at V came to 3 bases and at J to 3 bases, leaving 8 bases not matched to a gene. CDR1 SGHDN and CDR2 FVKESK come from the germline V gene. This CDR3 is 17 amino acids long. The chain recombines TRBV14 with TRBJ2-5, with 12 bases matching TRBD2. The material sequenced was blood. The source is a girl aged 2-15 years with cystic fibrosis. CDR3 DNA: TGTGCCAGCAGCCAGGACAGCGGACTAGCGGGGAAAGAGACCCAGTACTTC. Its protein product is CASSQDSGLAGKETQYF.